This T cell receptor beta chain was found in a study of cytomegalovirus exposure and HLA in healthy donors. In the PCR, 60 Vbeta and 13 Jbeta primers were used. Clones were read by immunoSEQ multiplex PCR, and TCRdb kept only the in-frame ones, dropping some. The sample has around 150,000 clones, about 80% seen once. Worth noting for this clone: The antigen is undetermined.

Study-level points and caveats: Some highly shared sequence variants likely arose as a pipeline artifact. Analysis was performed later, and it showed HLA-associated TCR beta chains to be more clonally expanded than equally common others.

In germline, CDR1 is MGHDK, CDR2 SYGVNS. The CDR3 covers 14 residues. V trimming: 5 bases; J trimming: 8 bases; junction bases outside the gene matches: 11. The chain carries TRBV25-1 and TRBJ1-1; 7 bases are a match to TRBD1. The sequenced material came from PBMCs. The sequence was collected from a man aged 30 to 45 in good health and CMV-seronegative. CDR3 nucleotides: TGTGCCAGCAGTAAAGCCCCAGGGGGAGCCGAAGCTTTCTTT. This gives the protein CASSKAPGGAEAFF.